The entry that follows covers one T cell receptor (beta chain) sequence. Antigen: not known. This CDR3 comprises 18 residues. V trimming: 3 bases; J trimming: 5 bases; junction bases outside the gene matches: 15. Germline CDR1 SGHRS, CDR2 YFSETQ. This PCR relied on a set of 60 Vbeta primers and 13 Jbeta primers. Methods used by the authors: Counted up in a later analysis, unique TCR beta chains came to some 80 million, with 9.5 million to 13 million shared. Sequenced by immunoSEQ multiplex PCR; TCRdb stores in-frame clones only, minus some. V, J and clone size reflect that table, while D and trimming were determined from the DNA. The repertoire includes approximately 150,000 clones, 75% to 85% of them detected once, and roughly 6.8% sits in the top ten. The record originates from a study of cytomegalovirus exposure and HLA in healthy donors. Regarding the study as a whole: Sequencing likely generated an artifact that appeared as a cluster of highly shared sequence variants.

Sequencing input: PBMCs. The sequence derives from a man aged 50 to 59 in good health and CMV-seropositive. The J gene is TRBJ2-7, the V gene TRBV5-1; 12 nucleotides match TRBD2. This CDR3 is CASSSSASGRANIHEQYF. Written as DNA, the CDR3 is TGCGCCAGCAGCTCTAGCGCTAGCGGGAGGGCCAATATCCACGAGCAGTACTTC.